Included here is one T cell receptor (beta chain) sequence, with context. Its matching antigen is unknown. This sample is part of a study of cytotoxic CD8 clonotypes in ibrutinib-treated CLL. Per germline, CDR1 SGHAT and CDR2 FQNNGV. The CDR3 runs to 14 residues. V lost 1 base and J 5 bases, leaving 11 bases between the germline ends. Overall study results and limits: Starting clonality was above that of age-matched healthy donors and tracked circulating CD8+ T-cell counts. Sample timing was unmatched between remission and later-progressing patients; lymph nodes unstudied.

Here immunoSEQ multiplex PCR was the method, and the copy in TCRdb shows in-frame clones only, minus some. The sample has 130,000 or so clones, approximately 85% seen once. The sequence derives from a human donor with chronic lymphocytic leukemia. The chain recombines TRBV11-2 with TRBJ1-2; a possible D gene is TRBD1 (5 bases). Sequencing was performed on PBMCs, taken after 24 months of ibrutinib treatment. CDR3 DNA: TGTGCCAGCAGCTTAGTAGGGGTAGGGTATGGCTACACCTTC. It encodes CASSLVGVGYGYTF.